This TCR beta chain was recorded in a study of technical replicates of blood from a handful of donors (dated by TCRdb to about 2017). The CDR3 spans 14 residues, from the cysteine through the phenylalanine. Only the CDR3 DNA is retained, 42 bases long and in frame from the first base. The germline V gene provides CDR1 SGHRS and CDR2 YFSETQ. Relative to germline, V is 0 bases shorter and J is 3 bases shorter, with 6 bases between their ends. Note on this clone: Its binding antigen is unknown. No per-base quality is available; no much larger clone lies one base away.

The library was prepared using the immunoSEQ multiplex PCR assay. TCRdb obtained this table from immuneACCESS and retained in-frame rearrangements with V and J assigned. These tables miss some clones; where compared with another copy, unresolved V genes account for less than half of the shortfall, and the remainder is unexplained. In this sample the table shows about 89,000 clones, 94% of which occur a single time. The ten largest clonotypes hold around 0.25% of the sample. This TCR came from a human donor in good health. Rearrangement joined TRBV5-1 to TRBJ2-2; perhaps TRBD2 is the D gene, with 6 bases matching. The sample was T cells isolated from PBMCs. This receptor carries the CDR3 CASSLAGDTGELFF. The nucleotide sequence reads as follows: TGCGCCAGCAGCTTGGCGGGAGACACCGGGGAGCTGTTTTTT.